This TCR beta chain was observed in a study of cytomegalovirus exposure and HLA in healthy donors. General study results and limits: Among the most significant clusters, several appeared linked to common viral pathogens in a later analysis. Later, an analysis showed that TCR beta chains associated with HLA were more clonally expanded than others that were equally common.

On this clone: Antigen specificity is unknown.

Primers: 60 Vbeta forward and 13 Jbeta reverse. Some clones are missing from TCRdb's copy, which holds only in-frame ones; the method was immunoSEQ multiplex PCR. The table includes 230,000 or so clones, about 93% detected once. V was pared by 4 bases and J by 3 bases, with 2 bases of the junction left unmatched. The CDR3 extends over 13 amino acids. Germline V lookup: CDR1 KGHSY, CDR2 FQNENV. The sequence derives from a girl aged 2 to 10 in good health and CMV-seronegative. Input material: PBMCs. This chain uses TRBV16 with TRBJ2-7; 8 nucleotides match TRBD1. The CDR3 DNA is TGTGCCAGCAGCCCGACAGGGGTCTACGAGCAGTACTTC. This sequence encodes CASSPTGVYEQYF.